The 17 T cell receptor beta chains listed next were all sequenced from one sample in a study of quantifying T cell responses using KT2 cells. Across the study: RNA was reverse transcribed with TCR alpha and beta constant-region primers.

The cDNA 3' end received a ligated oligonucleotide with a UMI. The first PCR ran approximately 4 cycles with an equimolar RC1.1 and RC1.2 beta primer mix. TCRdb re-called the UMI-ligation and nested PCR reads through MiXCR, storing one row per CDR3 protein. The data show around 56,000 distinct CDR3 sequences, roughly 12% seen once. Source material: PBMCs spiked with cells of the T cell clone KT2. These TCRs come from a human donor.

This clonotype has only a few counts. The V call is TRBV6-6, the J call TRBJ2-7; tentatively, D is TRBD1 (7 bases). V was clipped by 2 bases and J by 0 bases, with 11 bases between them. The length of the CDR3 is 15 residues. CDR1 MNHNY and CDR2 SVGAGI come from the germline V gene (reference sequence). CDR3 nucleotide sequence: TGTGCCAGCAGTTACGTCAGGGGGGTCTCCTACGAGCAGTACTTC. Translated: CASSYVRGVSYEQYF.

This clonotype was picked up a small number of times. V usage is TRBV11-3 and J usage is TRBJ2-7; 8 nucleotides match TRBD2. The trim removed 6 bases at V and 5 bases at J, leaving 9 bases unmatched. In germline, CDR1 is SGHNT, CDR2 YENEEA. This CDR3 is 14 amino acids long. The CDR3 DNA follows: TGTGCCAGCAGGACCGGGACTAGTCACGACGAGCAGTACTTC. Translation: CASRTGTSHDEQYF.

The chain is built from TRBV6-1 and TRBJ1-6; 7 bases align to TRBD1. Per the germline V gene, CDR1 is MNHNS and CDR2 is SASEGT. The CDR3 spans 15 residues. The J segment lost 9 bases and the V segment lost 8 bases, leaving 13 bases of the junction unmatched. The CDR3 region is CASALERTGLSPLHF. In nucleotides, the CDR3 is TGTGCCAGCGCCTTGGAGAGGACAGGACTTTCACCCCTCCACTTT.

There are a few counts of this clonotype. The chain joins TRBV7-2 to TRBJ2-7; D uncertain. V gave up 2 bases and J gave up 1 base, with 12 bases separating them. The length of the CDR3 is 15 residues. Germline V CDR1 and CDR2: SGHTA, FQGNSA. CDR3 DNA sequence: TGTGCCAGCAGCTTACTGCCAAAGTCATCCTACGAGCAGTACTTC. This codes for CASSLLPKSSYEQYF.

This clonotype was found many times. The genes are TRBV6-5 and TRBJ2-2; D uncertain. Trimming left V 7 bases short and J 3 bases short, with 6 bases between. CDR3 length: 12 amino acids. CDR1 MNHEY and CDR2 SVGAGI come from the germline V gene. The CDR3 DNA reads TGTGCCAGCATAGGAGACACCGGGGAGCTGTTTTTT. Protein: CASIGDTGELFF.

The V call is TRBV12-3 or TRBV12-4, the J call TRBJ2-7, with D perhaps matching TRBD1 (8 bases). Trimming took off 6 bases at V and 7 bases at J, with 19 bases between the two ends. The CDR3 has 14 amino acids. CDR3 nucleotides: TGTGCCAGCAGAAGGACAGGGAGGGGTGCAGAGCAGTACTTC. It is translated as CASRRTGRGAEQYF.

The chain has TRBV6-1 and TRBJ1-5; D ambiguous. Trimming shortened V by 6 bases and J by 0 bases, and 21 bases separated the two germline ends. Germline V gene sequence: CDR1 MNHNS, CDR2 SASEGT. This CDR3 has 18 amino acids. The CDR3 loop is CASRGEVGSGDSNQPQHF. For the CDR3, the DNA is TGTGCCAGCAGGGGAGAGGTGGGATCCGGGGATAGCAATCAGCCCCAGCATTTT.

This clonotype was seen only a few times. V usage is TRBV19 and J usage is TRBJ2-1, with TRBD2 matching 12 bases. The junction had 12 bases not matched to a gene; V was cut back by 5 bases and J by 7 bases. The germline CDR1 and CDR2 sequences are LNHDA and SQIVND (reference sequence). The CDR3 loop spans 17 amino acids. CDR3 bases: TGTGCCAGTAGTCCCCGGGCCCTAGGGACTAGCGGGAATGAGCAGTTCTTC. It encodes CASSPRALGTSGNEQFF.

The chain recombines TRBV29-1 with TRBJ2-1; D ambiguous. V gave up 0 bases and J gave up 8 bases, with 8 bases separating them. Germline-derived CDR1 and CDR2 are SQVTM and ANQGSEA. The CDR3 length is 12 residues. The chain's CDR3 is CSVEERVDEQFF. The CDR3 coding sequence is TGCAGCGTTGAAGAACGTGTGGATGAGCAGTTCTTC.

The genes are TRBV3-1 and TRBJ1-1, with no clear D. The CDR3 covers 13 residues. V lost 3 bases, J lost 0 bases, and 5 bases lay in between. The V gene's germline CDR1 is LGHDT and CDR2 YNNKEL (reference sequence). The CDR3 loop reads CASSQGVNTEAFF. CDR3 nucleotide sequence: TGTGCCAGCAGCCAGGGTGTGAACACTGAAGCTTTCTTT. The entire variable domain, with the rest obtained from reference TRBV3-1 and TRBJ1-1, is as follows: DTAVSQTPKYLVTQMGNDKSIKCEQNLGHDTMYWYKQDSKKFLKIMFSYNNKELIINETVPNRFSPKSPDKAHLNLHINSLELGDSAVYFCASSQGVNTEAFFGQGTRLTVV.

The rearrangement links TRBV6-5 to TRBJ1-1; a possible D gene is TRBD1 (6 bases). Between the trimmed V and J ends, which lost 7 bases and 3 bases, there was a span of 15 bases. Germline V CDR1 and CDR2: MNHEY, SVGAGI. This CDR3 has 14 amino acids. CDR3 sequence (DNA): TGTGCCAGCATCGATCAGGGGACCCACACTGAAGCTTTCTTT. Translating gives CASIDQGTHTEAFF.

The V gene is TRBV6-2 or TRBV6-3, the J gene TRBJ2-1; TRBD2 aligns across 9 bases. The V segment lost 2 bases and the J segment 6 bases; nucleotides outside the gene matches: 5. CDR1 is MNHEY and CDR2 is SVGEGT in the germline V gene. CDR3 length equals 15 residues. The CDR3 sequence is CASSYSSGSRNEQFF. DNA of the CDR3: TGTGCCAGCAGTTACAGTAGCGGGAGTCGCAATGAGCAGTTCTTC.

This clonotype was counted at least ten times. The chain uses TRBV7-2 and TRBJ2-3, with D maybe TRBD1 (6 bases). V lost 2 bases to trimming and J lost 5 bases, with 14 bases between them. The CDR3 sequence is 15 residues long. In germline, CDR1 is SGHTA, CDR2 FQGNSA. The CDR3 is CASSLMGHLQDTQYF. CDR3 bases: TGTGCCAGCAGCTTAATGGGACACCTTCAAGATACGCAGTATTTT.

The CDR3 region has the DNA TGCAGCGTTGAGTCCCAGGGGGCGAGCGGCTACACCTTC. Translated, it gives CSVESQGASGYTF. The chain links TRBV29-1 to TRBJ1-2, with TRBD1 matching 8 bases. V lost 3 bases and J lost 8; bases outside the gene matches: 8. The CDR3 totals 13 residues. Germline-derived CDR1 and CDR2 are SQVTM and ANQGSEA. Full variable domain (outside the CDR3, taken from reference TRBV29-1 and TRBJ1-2): SAVISQKPSRDICQRGTSLTIQCQVDSQVTMMFWYRQQPGQSLTLIATANQGSEATYESGFVIDKFPISRPNLTFSTLTVSNMSPEDSSIYLCSVESQGASGYTFGSGTRLTVV.

J is TRBJ2-3 and V is TRBV5-8; TRBD1 might be the D (7 bases). The CDR3 sequence is 15 residues long. The V end was cut by 5 bases, the J end by 2 bases, with 15 bases between. Germline V lookup: CDR1 SGHTS, CDR2 YDEGEE. The CDR3, as DNA: TGTGCCAGCAGTCGACAGGGACTTTACACAGATACGCAGTATTTT. Translating gives CASSRQGLYTDTQYF.

The chain joins TRBV12-5 to TRBJ1-1, with a tentative D call TRBD1 (6 bases). Germline V gives CDR1 LGHNT, CDR2 FRNRAP. V lost 8 bases and J 6 bases, leaving 16 bases between the germline ends. The CDR3 length is 13 residues. The CDR3 nucleotides read TGTGCTAGTAGACAGGTTTTTTTATCTGAAGCTTTCTTT. Residues: CASRQVFLSEAFF.

V gene TRBV2 combines with J gene TRBJ1-5; TRBD1 matches 8 bases. In germline, CDR1 is SNHLY, CDR2 FYNNEI. J gave up 0 bases and V 2 bases, and 9 bases lay outside the gene matches. The CDR3 is 18 amino acids. CDR3 bases: TGTGCCAGCAGTGAAAGACGGACAGGGATCGGTAGCAATCAGCCCCAGCATTTT. It translates to CASSERRTGIGSNQPQHF.